This TCR beta chain was profiled in a study of cytomegalovirus exposure and HLA in healthy donors. A word on this clone: Its antigen is currently unknown.

Donors likely had unrecorded immune exposures despite being nominally healthy when sampled. Trimming shortened V by 4 bases and J by 1 base, and 16 bases separated the two germline ends. The germline gives CDR1 SGHVS, CDR2 FQNEAQ. The CDR3 sequence is 16 residues long. The study, taken as a whole, reports: In a later analysis, TCR beta V- and J-gene trimming was associated with a missense DCLRE1C variant. In a later analysis, CMV-associated beta chains were mostly HLA-associated, it appeared. A later look showed TCR association rates differing by HLA locus, highest for DRB1 and lowest for HLA-C.

Amplification used 60 Vbeta primers and 13 Jbeta primers. Here immunoSEQ multiplex PCR was the method, and the copy in TCRdb shows in-frame clones only, minus some. The table records roughly 150,000 clones, approximately 71% of them present only once. The V gene is TRBV7-8, the J gene TRBJ1-2; unclear D gene. This receptor was taken from a woman younger than 30 in good health and CMV-seropositive. Sequenced material: PBMCs. The CDR3 region is CASSSGLTGFNYGYTF. DNA of the CDR3: TGTGCCAGCAGCTCCGGGTTAACCGGGTTTAACTATGGCTACACCTTC.